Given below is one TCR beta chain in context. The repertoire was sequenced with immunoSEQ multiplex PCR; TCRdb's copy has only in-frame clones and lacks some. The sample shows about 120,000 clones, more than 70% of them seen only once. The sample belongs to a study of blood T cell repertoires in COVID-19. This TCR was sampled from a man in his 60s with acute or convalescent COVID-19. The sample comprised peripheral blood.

CDR3 in amino acids: CASRRQGQGSGNTIYF. Written as DNA, the CDR3 is TGTGCCAGCAGGCGACAGGGACAAGGGAGCGGAAACACCATATATTTT. The chain joins TRBV27 to TRBJ1-3, with TRBD1 matching over 7 bases. CDR1 and CDR2 (germline): MNHEY, SMNVEV (reference sequence). The CDR3 covers 16 residues. After removal of 6 bases from V and 4 bases from J, the junction contained 12 bases not matched to a gene.